The clone carrying this T cell receptor beta chain was seen a few times. CDR1 MNHEY and CDR2 SVGEGT come from the germline V gene. The CDR3 loop spans 15 amino acids. With V trimmed by 7 bases and J by 6 bases, 10 bases remained unmatched. TCRdb re-derived calls from the 5' RACE reads in MiXCR, one entry per CDR3 protein. This repertoire shows hundreds of thousands of distinct CDR3 sequences, under 30% found once; its top ten account for 6.1%. This specimen comes from a study of identical twins' blood T cells. The TCR originated in a woman between 18 and 50 years old in good health. Material for sequencing was PBMCs. V and J are TRBV6-2 or TRBV6-3 and TRBJ2-2; 8 nucleotides agree with TRBD2. The CDR3 sequence is CASNYPGLVSGELFF. In DNA, the CDR3 is TGTGCCAGCAACTATCCGGGACTAGTATCCGGGGAGCTGTTTTTT.